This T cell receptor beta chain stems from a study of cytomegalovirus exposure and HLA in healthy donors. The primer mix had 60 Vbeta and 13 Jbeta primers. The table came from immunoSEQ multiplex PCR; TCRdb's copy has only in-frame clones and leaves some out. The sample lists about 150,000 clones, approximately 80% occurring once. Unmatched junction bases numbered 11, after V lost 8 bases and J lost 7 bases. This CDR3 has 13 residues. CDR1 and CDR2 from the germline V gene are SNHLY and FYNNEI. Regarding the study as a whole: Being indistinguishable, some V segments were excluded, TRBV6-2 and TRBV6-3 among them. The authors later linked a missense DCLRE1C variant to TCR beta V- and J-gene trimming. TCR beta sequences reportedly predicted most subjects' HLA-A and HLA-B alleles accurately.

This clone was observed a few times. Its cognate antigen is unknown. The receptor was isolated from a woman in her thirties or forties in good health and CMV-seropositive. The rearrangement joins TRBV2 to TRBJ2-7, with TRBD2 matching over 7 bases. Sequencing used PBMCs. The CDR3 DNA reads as TGTGCCAGCGCGGTGAGCGGGATTGTTGAGCAGTACTTC. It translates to CASAVSGIVEQYF.